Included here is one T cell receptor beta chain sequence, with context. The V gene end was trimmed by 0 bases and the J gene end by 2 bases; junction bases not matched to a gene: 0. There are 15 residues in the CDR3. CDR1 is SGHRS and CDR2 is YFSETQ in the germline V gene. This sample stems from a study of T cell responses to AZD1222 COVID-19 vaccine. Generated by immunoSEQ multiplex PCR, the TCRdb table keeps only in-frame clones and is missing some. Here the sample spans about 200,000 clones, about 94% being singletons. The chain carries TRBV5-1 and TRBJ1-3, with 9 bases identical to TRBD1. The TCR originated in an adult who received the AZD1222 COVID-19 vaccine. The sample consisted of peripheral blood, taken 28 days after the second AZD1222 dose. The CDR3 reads CASSLGDRAGNTIYF. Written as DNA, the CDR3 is TGCGCCAGCAGCTTGGGGGACAGGGCTGGAAACACCATATATTTT.